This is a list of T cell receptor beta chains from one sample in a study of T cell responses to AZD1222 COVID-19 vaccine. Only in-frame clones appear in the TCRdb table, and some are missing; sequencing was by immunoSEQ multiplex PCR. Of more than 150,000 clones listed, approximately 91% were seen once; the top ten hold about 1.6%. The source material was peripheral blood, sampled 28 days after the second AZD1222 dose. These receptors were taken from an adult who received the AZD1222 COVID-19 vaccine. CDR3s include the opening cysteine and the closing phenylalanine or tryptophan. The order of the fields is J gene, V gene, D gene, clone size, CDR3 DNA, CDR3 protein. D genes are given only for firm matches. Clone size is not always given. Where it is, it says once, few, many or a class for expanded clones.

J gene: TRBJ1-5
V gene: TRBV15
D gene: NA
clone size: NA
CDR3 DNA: TGTGCCACCAGCAAAACAGATTATAGCAATCAGCCCCAGCATTTT
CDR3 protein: CATSKTDYSNQPQHF

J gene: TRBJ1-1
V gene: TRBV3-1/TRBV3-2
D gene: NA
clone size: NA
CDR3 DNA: TGTGCCAGCAGCCACAGGGCACAATGGAACACTGAAGCTTTCTTT
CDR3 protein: CASSHRAQWNTEAFF

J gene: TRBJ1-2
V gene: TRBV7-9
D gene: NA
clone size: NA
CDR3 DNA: TGTGCCAGCAGCTTAGGGGCCGCCGGCGGCTACACCTTC
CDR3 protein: CASSLGAAGGYTF

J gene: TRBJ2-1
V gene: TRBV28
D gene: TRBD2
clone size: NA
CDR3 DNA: TGTGCCAGCAGTTTAGGCGGGGGTAGCCTCAATGAGCAGTTCTTC
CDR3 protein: CASSLGGGSLNEQFF

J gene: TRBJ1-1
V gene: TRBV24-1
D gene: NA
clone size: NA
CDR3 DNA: TGTGCCACCAGTGAGGAAGCTTTCTTT
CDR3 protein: CATSEEAFF

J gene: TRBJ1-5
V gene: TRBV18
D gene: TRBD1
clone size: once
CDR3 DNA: TGTGCCAGCTCAAGCTCAGGGGGACAGCGCAATCAGCCCCAGCATTTT
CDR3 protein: CASSSSGGQRNQPQHF

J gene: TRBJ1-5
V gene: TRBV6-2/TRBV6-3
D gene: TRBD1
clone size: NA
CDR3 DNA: TGTGCCAGCAGTAACCGACAGGGCTATTATAGCAATCAGCCCCAGCATTTT
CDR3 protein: CASSNRQGYYSNQPQHF

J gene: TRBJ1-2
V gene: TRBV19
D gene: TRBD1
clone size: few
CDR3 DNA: TGTGCCAGTAGTCCCGGGACAGCTTCCGATGGCTACACCTTC
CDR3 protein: CASSPGTASDGYTF

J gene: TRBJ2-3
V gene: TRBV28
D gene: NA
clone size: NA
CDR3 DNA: TGTGCCAGCAGTTTAAGCCACCGGGAGATCACAGATACGCAGTATTTT
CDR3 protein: CASSLSHREITDTQYF

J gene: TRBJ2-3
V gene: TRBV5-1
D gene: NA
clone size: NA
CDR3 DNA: TGCGCCAGCAGCCCCGGAGGGGGCACAGATACGCAGTATTTT
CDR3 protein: CASSPGGGTDTQYF

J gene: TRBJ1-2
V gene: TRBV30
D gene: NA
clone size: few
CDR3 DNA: TGTGCCTGGAGTGTACGGGCCCGAGCTAACTATGGCTACACCTTC
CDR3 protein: CAWSVRARANYGYTF

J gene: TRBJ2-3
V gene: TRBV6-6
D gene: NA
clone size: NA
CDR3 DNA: TGTGCCAGCAGTCGGGAAAGGGATACGCAGTATTTT
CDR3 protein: CASSRERDTQYF

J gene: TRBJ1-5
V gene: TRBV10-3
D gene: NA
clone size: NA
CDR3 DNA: TGTGCCATCAGTGAGCAACAGGTCGGTCAGCCCCAGCATTTT
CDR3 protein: CAISEQQVGQPQHF

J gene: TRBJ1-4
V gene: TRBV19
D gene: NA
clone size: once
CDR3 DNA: TGTGCCAGTAGTATTTGGCAGACAGCAACTAATGAAAAACTGTTTTTT
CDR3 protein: CASSIWQTATNEKLFF

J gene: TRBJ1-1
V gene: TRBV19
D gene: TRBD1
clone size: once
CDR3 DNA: TGTGCCAGACTGACAGGGGGCGTGACTGAAGCTTTCTTT
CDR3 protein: CARLTGGVTEAFF

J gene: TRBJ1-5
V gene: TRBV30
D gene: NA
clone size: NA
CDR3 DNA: TGTGCCTGGAGTGTGGACAATAATCAGCCCCAGCATTTT
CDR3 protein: CAWSVDNNQPQHF

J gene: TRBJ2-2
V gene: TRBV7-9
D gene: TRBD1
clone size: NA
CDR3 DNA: TGTGCCAGCAGCTTCCTGGACAGGATTGACACCGGGGAGCTGTTTTTT
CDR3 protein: CASSFLDRIDTGELFF

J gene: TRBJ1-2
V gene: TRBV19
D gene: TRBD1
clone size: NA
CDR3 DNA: TGTGCCAGTAGTATCGGGGACAGGGCGTACGATGGCTACACCTTC
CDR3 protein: CASSIGDRAYDGYTF

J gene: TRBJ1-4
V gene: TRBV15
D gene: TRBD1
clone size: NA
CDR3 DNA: TGTGCCACCAGCAGAGGGCGGGGGACAGGGGATGAAAAACTGTTTTTT
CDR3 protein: CATSRGRGTGDEKLFF

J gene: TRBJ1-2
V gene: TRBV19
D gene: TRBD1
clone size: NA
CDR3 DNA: TGTGCCAGTAGTATCCCGGGACAGGGCTATGGCTACACCTTC
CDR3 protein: CASSIPGQGYGYTF

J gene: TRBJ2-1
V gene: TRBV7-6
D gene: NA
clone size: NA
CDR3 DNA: TGTGCCAGCAGCTCTGGCTTATCGTCCAATGAGCAGTTCTTC
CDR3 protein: CASSSGLSSNEQFF

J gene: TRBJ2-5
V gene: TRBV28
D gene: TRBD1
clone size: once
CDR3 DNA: TGTGCCAGCAGTTTACAACAGGGGGAAAAAGAGACCCAGTACTTC
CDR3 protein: CASSLQQGEKETQYF

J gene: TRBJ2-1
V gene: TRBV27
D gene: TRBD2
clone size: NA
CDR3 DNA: TGTGCCAGCAGTCCCACTAGCGGGAGGGCCGGGGGTAATGAGCAGTTCTTC
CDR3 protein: CASSPTSGRAGGNEQFF

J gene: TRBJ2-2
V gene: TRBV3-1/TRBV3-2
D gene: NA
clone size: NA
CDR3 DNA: TGTGCCAGCAGCCAGTTATCCAACACCGGGGAGCTGTTTTTT
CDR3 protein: CASSQLSNTGELFF

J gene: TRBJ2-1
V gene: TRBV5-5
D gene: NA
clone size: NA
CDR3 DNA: TGTGCCAGCAGCTCAAGCCCGCTCGGGGAGTTCTTC
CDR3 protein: CASSSSPLGEFF

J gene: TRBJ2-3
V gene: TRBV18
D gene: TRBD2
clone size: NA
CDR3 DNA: TGTGCCAGCTCACCAAGGCGTCAGCGGGGGAGCCTTTCGGGAGATACGCAGTATTTT
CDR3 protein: CASSPRRQRGSLSGDTQYF

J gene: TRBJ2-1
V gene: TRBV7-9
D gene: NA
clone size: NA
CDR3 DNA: TGTGCCAGCAGCGCAAGTCGGGACAATAACAATGAGCAGTTCTTC
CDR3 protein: CASSASRDNNNEQFF

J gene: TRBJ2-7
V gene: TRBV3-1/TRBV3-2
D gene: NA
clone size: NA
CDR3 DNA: TGTGCCAGCAGCCGATTGGGGGTCTACGAGCAGTACTTC
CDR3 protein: CASSRLGVYEQYF

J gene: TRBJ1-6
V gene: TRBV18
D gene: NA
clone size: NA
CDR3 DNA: TGTGCCAGCTCACCACCTCTGAGGTCTTCACCCCTCCACTTT
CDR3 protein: CASSPPLRSSPLHF

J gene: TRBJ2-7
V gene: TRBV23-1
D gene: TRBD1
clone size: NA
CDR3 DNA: TGCGCCAGCAGTCACCGGGACAGGCTTTGGTACGAGCAGTACTTC
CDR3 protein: CASSHRDRLWYEQYF

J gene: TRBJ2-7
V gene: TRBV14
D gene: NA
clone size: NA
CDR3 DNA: TGTGCCAGCAGCCAAGTCAGCTACGAGCAGTACTTC
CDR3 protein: CASSQVSYEQYF

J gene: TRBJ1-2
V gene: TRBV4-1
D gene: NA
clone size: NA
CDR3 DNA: TGCGCCAGCAGCCACCCCCTTTCCGGGAACTATGGCTACACCTTC
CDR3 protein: CASSHPLSGNYGYTF

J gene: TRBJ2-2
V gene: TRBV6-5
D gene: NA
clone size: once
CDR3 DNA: TGTGCCAGCAGCCCCTACGGCGGGGAGCTGTTTTTT
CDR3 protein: CASSPYGGELFF

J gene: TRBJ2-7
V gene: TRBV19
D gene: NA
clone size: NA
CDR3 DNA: TGTGCCAGTAGTATAGCAGGAGGGTCCTACGAGCAGTACTTC
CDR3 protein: CASSIAGGSYEQYF

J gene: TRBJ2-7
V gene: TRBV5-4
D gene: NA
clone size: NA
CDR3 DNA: TGTGCCAGCAGCTTGCCAAGGGGCTGGGGAGCTGAGCAGTACTTC
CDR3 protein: CASSLPRGWGAEQYF

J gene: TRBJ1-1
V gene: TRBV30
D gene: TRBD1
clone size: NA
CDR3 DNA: TGTGCCTGGGGACAGGGCCCTCATGAAGCTTTCTTT
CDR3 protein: CAWGQGPHEAFF

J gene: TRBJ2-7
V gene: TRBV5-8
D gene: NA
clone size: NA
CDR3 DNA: TGTGCCAGCAGCTTTTGGCTTTTATTCGGGACCCGAGAACTTTACGAGCAGTACTTC
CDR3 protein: CASSFWLLFGTRELYEQYF

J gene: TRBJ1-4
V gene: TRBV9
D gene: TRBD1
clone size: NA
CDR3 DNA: TGTGCCAGCAGCGTTGGACAGGGTAATGAAAAACTGTTTTTT
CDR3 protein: CASSVGQGNEKLFF

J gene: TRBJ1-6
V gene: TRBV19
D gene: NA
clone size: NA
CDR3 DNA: TGTGCCAGTAGACCTGGAAGAGGTTATCATAATTCACCCCTCCACTTT
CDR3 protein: CASRPGRGYHNSPLHF

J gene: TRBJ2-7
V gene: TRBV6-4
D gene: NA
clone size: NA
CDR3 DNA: TGTGCCAGCAGGACGCCTTTAAGGGGTTCCCTGGACGAGCAGTACTTC
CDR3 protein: CASRTPLRGSLDEQYF

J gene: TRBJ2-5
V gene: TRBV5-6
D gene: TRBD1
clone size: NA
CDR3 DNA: TGTGCCAGCAGCCCGGGTGTGGGACAGAAAGAAGGGACCCAGTACTTC
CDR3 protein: CASSPGVGQKEGTQYF